This TCR beta chain was profiled in a study of T cell responses to AZD1222 COVID-19 vaccine. This CDR3 region has 15 residues. CDR1 KGHSH and CDR2 LQKENI come from the germline V gene. Trimming pared 1 base from V and 5 bases from J, leaving 14 bases between. Libraries were prepared by immunoSEQ multiplex PCR; TCRdb keeps only in-frame clonotypes and omits some of them. Among about 120,000 clones listed, roughly 93% were seen once. The input for sequencing was peripheral blood, taken on day 0 of AZD1222 vaccination. This clonotype originated in an adult in good health. The genes are TRBV18 and TRBJ1-1; D might be TRBD1 (5 bases). The CDR3 bases are TGTGCCAGCTCACCACTGAAGGGGTTTGAGACTGAAGCTTTCTTT. This sequence encodes CASSPLKGFETEAFF. The full variable domain, its missing parts supplied by reference TRBV18 and TRBJ1-1, is NAGVMQNPRHLVRRRGQEARLRCSPMKGHSHVYWYRQLPEEGLKFMVYLQKENIIDESGMPKERFSAEFPKEGPSILRIQQVVRGDSAAYFCASSPLKGFETEAFFGQGTRLTVV.